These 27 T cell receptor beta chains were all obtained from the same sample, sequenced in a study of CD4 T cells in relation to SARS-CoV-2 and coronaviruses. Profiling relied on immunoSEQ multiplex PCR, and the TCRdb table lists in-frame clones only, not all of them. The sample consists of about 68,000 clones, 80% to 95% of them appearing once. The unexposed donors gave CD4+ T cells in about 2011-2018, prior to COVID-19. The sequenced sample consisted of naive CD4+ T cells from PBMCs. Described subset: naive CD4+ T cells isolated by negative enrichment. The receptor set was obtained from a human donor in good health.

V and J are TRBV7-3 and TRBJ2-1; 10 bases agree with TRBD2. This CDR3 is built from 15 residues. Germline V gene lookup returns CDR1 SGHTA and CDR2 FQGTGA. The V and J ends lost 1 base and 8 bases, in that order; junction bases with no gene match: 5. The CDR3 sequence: CASSLIASGSYEQFF. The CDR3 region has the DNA TGTGCCAGCAGCTTAATTGCTAGCGGGAGCTATGAGCAGTTCTTC.

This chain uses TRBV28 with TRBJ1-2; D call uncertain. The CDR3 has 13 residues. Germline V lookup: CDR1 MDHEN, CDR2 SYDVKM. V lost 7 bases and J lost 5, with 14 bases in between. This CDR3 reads CASTQVGPYGYTF. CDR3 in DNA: TGTGCCAGCACCCAAGTCGGCCCGTATGGCTACACCTTC.

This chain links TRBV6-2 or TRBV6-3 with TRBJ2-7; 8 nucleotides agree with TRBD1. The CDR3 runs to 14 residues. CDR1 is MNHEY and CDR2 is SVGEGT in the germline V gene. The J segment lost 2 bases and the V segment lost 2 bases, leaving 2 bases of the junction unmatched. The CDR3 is CASSYRTGTYEQYF. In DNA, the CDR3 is TGTGCCAGCAGTTACAGGACAGGGACCTACGAGCAGTACTTC.

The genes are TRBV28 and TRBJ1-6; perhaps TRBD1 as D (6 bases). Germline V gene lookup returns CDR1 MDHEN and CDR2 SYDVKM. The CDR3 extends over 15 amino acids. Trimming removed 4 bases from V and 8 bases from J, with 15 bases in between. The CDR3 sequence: CASSSPPGHYSPLHF. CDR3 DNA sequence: TGTGCCAGCAGTTCACCGCCGGGACATTATTCACCCCTCCACTTT.

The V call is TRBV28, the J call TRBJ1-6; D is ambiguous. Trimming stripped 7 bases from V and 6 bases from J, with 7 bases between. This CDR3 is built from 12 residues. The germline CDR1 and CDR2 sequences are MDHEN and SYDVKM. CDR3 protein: CASMDLNSPLHF. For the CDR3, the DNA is TGTGCCAGCATGGATCTTAATTCACCCCTCCACTTT.

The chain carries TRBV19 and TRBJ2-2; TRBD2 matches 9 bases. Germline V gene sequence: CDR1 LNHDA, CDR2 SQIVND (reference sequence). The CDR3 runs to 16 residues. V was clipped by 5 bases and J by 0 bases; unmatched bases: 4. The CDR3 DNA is TGTGCCAGTAGTCCGTTAGCGGGGGCGAACACCGGGGAGCTGTTTTTT. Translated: CASSPLAGANTGELFF.

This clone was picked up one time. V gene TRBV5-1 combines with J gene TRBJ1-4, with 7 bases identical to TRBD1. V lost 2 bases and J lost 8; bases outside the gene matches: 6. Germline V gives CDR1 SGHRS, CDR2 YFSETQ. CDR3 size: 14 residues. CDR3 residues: CASSLGQVREKLFF. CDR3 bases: TGCGCCAGCAGCTTAGGACAGGTCCGCGAAAAACTGTTTTTT.

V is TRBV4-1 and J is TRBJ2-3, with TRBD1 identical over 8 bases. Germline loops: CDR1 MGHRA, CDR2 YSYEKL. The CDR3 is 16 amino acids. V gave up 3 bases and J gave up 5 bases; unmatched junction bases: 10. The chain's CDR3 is CASSQERTGMGDTQYF. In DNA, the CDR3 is TGCGCCAGCAGCCAGGAAAGGACAGGGATGGGAGATACGCAGTATTTT.

Here the CDR3 reads CASSWLAGESANTGELFF. The CDR3 DNA follows: TGTGCCAGCAGTTGGCTAGCGGGGGAGAGCGCGAACACCGGGGAGCTGTTTTTT. This chain links TRBV7-9 with TRBJ2-2; TRBD2 aligns across 10 bases. This CDR3 contains 18 residues. Germline CDR1 reads SEHNR; CDR2 reads FQNEAQ (reference sequence). The V segment lost 6 bases and the J segment 0 bases; nucleotides outside the gene matches: 10.

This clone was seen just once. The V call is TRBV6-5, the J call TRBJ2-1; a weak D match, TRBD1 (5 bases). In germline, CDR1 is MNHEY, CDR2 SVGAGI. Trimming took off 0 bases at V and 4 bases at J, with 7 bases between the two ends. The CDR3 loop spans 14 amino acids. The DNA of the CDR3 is TGTGCCAGCAGTTACTCCGACAGTTACAATGAGCAGTTCTTC. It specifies CASSYSDSYNEQFF.

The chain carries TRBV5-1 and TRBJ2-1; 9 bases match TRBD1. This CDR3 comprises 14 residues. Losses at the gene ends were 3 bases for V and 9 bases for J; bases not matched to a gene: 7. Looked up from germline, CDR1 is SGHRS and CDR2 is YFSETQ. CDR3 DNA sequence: TGCGCCAGCAGCTGGCGGACAGGGGCTGGTGAGCAGTTCTTC. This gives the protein CASSWRTGAGEQFF.

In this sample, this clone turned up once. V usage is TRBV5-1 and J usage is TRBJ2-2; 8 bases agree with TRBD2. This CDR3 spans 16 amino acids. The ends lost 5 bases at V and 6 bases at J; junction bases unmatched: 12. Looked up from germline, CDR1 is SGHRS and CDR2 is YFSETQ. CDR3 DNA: TGCGCCAGCAGTACGAGGAGCGGGAGTGATTCCGGGGAGCTGTTTTTT. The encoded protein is CASSTRSGSDSGELFF. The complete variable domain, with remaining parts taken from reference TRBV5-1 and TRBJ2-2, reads KAGVTQTPRYLIKTRGQQVTLSCSPISGHRSVSWYQQTPGQGLQFLFEYFSETQRNKGNFPGRFSGRQFSNSRSEMNVSTLELGDSALYLCASSTRSGSDSGELFFGEGSRLTVL.

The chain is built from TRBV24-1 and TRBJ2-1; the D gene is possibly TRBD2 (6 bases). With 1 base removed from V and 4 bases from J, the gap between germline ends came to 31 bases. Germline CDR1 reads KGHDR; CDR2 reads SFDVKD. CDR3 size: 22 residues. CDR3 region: CATSDFRRGALTRGTNYNEQFF. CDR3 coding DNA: TGTGCCACCAGTGATTTTAGAAGAGGGGCCCTGACCCGCGGGACGAATTACAATGAGCAGTTCTTC.

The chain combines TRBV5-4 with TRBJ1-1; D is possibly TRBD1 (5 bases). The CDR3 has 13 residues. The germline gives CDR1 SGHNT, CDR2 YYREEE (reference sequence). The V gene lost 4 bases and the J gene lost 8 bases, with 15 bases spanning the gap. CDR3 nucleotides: TGTGCCAGCAGCCATTCAACAGGCCGGGAAGCTTTCTTT. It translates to CASSHSTGREAFF.

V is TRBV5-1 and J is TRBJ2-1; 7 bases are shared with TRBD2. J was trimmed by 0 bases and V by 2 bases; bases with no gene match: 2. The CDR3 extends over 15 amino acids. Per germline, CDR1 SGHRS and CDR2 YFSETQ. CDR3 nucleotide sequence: TGCGCCAGCAGCTTTGTAGCGGGCTCCTACAATGAGCAGTTCTTC. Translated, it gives CASSFVAGSYNEQFF.

In nucleotides, the CDR3 is TGCGCCAGCAGCTGGACAGTTAGGGGTCAAGAGACCCAGTACTTC. This translates into CASSWTVRGQETQYF. This rearrangement joins TRBV5-1 to TRBJ2-5, with a possible D match to TRBD1 (6 bases). Trimming took 3 bases from V and 2 from J, leaving 14 bases between them. This CDR3 region has 15 residues. Per the germline V gene, CDR1 is SGHRS and CDR2 is YFSETQ.

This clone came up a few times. CDR3 sequence reads: CASSPQWTGELFF. The CDR3 bases are TGTGCCAGCAGCCCCCAGTGGACCGGGGAGCTGTTTTTT. This chain joins TRBV7-9 and TRBJ2-2; D ambiguous. The V end was cut by 5 bases, the J end by 5 bases, with 9 bases between. Looked up from germline, CDR1 is SEHNR and CDR2 is FQNEAQ (reference sequence). This CDR3 is built from 13 residues.

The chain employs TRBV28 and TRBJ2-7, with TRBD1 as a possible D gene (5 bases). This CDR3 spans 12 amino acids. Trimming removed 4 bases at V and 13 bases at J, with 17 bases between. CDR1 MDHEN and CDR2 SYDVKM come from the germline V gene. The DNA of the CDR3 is TGTGCCAGCAGTTCCCCCGACAGCCGGATTTACTTC. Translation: CASSSPDSRIYF.

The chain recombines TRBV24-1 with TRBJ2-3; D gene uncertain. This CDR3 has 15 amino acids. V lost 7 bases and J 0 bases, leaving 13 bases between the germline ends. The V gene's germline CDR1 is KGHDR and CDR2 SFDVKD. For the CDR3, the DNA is TGTGCCACCAGCCCGGCAGGCCAGAGCACAGATACGCAGTATTTT. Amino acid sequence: CATSPAGQSTDTQYF.

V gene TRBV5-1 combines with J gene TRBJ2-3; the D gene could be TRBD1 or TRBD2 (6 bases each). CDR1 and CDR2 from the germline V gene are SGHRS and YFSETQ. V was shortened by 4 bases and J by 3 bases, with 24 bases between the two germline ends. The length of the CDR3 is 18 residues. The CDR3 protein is CASSEGGRAVIRTDTQYF. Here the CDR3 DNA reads TGCGCCAGCAGCGAGGGGGGCAGGGCGGTAATTCGGACAGATACGCAGTATTTT.

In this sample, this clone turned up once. The CDR3 nucleotides are TGTGCCACCGAACCCCCAGGTTCGGCGTATGGCTACACCTTC. As protein: CATEPPGSAYGYTF. The J gene is TRBJ1-2, the V gene TRBV28; D not resolved. This CDR3 region has 14 residues. Trimming removed 10 bases at V and 5 bases at J, with 20 bases between. Germline V lookup: CDR1 MDHEN, CDR2 SYDVKM.

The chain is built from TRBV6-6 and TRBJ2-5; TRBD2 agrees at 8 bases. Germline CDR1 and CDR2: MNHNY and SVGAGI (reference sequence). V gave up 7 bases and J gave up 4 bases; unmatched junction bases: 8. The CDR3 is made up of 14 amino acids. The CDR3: CASNSGGVRETQYF. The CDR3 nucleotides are TGTGCCAGCAACTCGGGGGGGGTTAGAGAGACCCAGTACTTC.

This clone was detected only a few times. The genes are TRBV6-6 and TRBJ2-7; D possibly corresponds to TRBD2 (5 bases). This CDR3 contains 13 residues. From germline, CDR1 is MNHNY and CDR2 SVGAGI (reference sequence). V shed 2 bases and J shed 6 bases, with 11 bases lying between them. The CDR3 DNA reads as TGTGCCAGCAGTTACGTTGAGGGCAGCGAGCAGTACTTC. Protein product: CASSYVEGSEQYF.

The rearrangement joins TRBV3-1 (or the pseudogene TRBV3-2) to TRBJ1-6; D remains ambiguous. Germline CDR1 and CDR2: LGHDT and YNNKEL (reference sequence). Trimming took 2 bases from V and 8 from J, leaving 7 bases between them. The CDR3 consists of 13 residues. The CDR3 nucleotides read TGTGCCAGCAGCCAATTGTCCCATTCACCCCTCCACTTT. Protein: CASSQLSHSPLHF.

The CDR3 loop is CAIREQGNSNYGYTF. Written as DNA, the CDR3 is TGTGCCATCAGGGAACAGGGTAACAGTAACTATGGCTACACCTTC. V and J are TRBV10-3 and TRBJ1-2; D is possibly TRBD1 (6 bases). The CDR3 runs 15 residues. Germline V gene sequence: CDR1 ENHRY, CDR2 SYGVKD. Trimming cost V 6 bases and J 1 base, with 15 bases left between them.

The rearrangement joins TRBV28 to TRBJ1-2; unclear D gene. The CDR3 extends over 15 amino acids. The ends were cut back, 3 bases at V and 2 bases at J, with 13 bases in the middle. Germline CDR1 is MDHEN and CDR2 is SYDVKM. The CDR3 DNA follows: TGTGCCAGCAGTTTGGTCGGCAGACCCAACTATGGCTACACCTTC. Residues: CASSLVGRPNYGYTF.

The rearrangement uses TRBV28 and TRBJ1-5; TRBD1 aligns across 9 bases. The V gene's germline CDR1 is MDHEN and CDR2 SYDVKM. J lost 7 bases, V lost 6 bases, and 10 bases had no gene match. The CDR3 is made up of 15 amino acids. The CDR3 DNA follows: TGTGCCAGCAGGCCCGGGACAGGGATCGGGCAGCCCCAGCATTTT. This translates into CASRPGTGIGQPQHF.